A single T cell receptor beta chain is shown here with its context. What antigen it recognizes has not been identified. No much larger clonotype is one base removed from it; base qualities were not supplied. Whole blood was collected in K2EDTA tubes by collaborating institutions according to the institutions' own protocols. For TCRbeta analysis, collaborators shipped samples in one of three forms: frozen whole blood, isolated PBMCs, or DNA extracted from either of those sample types. The entry originates in a study of blood T cell repertoires in COVID-19 (dated by TCRdb to the early 2020s). In terms of the full investigation: Collaborator samples came from the United States, Italy and Spain and covered acute and convalescent phases of COVID-19. Nearly every sample came with metadata listing a de-identified subject ID, COVID-19 status, age in years and sex. The material from the prospective study consisted of cDNA or gDNA derived from T cells, B-cell-depleted T cells, or PBMCs. The repertoires were released in a freely available public database meant as a resource for research on the immune response to SARS-CoV-2. The samples were drawn from two sources: the first 160 participants of the ongoing ImmuneRACE study, and 1,000 to 1,500 subjects contributed by 6 global collaborators. HLA class I and class II types, where available, came from metadata supplied by the sample provider rather than from assay-based typing. Subjects who had been exposed to COVID-19, were actively infected with it, or had recovered from it provided the deeply sampled blood TCRbeta repertoires that made up the dataset.

What the work shows at the level of the full study, not this receptor alone: The amount of clinical and demographic metadata varied by source and participant and was provided uncurated.

The immunoSEQ Assay, a bias-controlled multiplex PCR, was used to amplify TCRbeta CDR3 regions from genomic DNA. The source study handled its data this way. The number of nucleated cells in each sample was estimated from the amplification of reference gene primers within the assay. To quantify the absolute abundance of each unique TCRbeta CDR3 rearrangement, sequence reads were collapsed and filtered. For each sample, productive Simpson clonality was calculated by taking the square root of Simpson's diversity index across productive rearrangements. Here the immuneACCESS table is served through TCRdb, limited to in-frame sequences with V and J called. Missing clones are a known gap in these copies; in checked studies unresolved V genes cover under half, and the rest lacks a known reason. V and J calls and clone size are as listed in that table; D and trimming were resolved from the DNA. The sample contains roughly 200,000 clones, 75% to 90% of them found a single time. The ten largest account for around 7% of the sample.

Sequenced input: peripheral blood. This TCR came from a man aged 35 to 55 with acute or convalescent COVID-19.

The CDR3 protein is CAISGGTQSSYEQYF. The nucleotide sequence is TGTGCCATCAGTGGGGGGACTCAGAGCTCCTACGAGCAGTACTTC. The chain joins TRBV10-3 to TRBJ2-7; the D gene is perhaps TRBD2, on 6 matching bases. The germline V gene yields ENHRY for CDR1 and SYGVKD for CDR2. V drops 4 bases and J drops 0 bases, leaving 13 bases in between. The CDR3 numbers 15 residues from cysteine through phenylalanine. The only DNA kept is the CDR3, 45 bases in frame from the first base.